The TCR beta chain described here comes from a study of CD8+ T cells in alopecia areata listed by TCRdb under 2018. Study-wide context: The treated patients took part in an open-label pilot trial in which moderate-to-severe alopecia areata was treated with oral tofacitinib at 5 to 10 mg twice daily. Scalp tissue and sorted CD4+ and CD8+ peripheral blood T cells from patchy and totalis/universalis alopecia areata patients and from healthy controls were covered by human TCRbeta sequencing. immunoSEQ multiplex PCR using 35 Vbeta forward primers and 13 Jbeta reverse primers was used to amplify TCRbeta CDR3 regions. Clonality in the scalp was compared among normal scalp (n=4), patchy alopecia areata scalp (n=8), and alopecia totalis/universalis scalp (n=8). The RNA source kit depended on sample type: the PAXgene miRNA kit for fixed scalp, the miRNeasy kit for PBMCs, and the RNeasy kit for mouse skin. Patients received tofacitinib for 6 to 18 months and were then followed off drug for 6 months to check for delayed response and recurrence. Tofacitinib-treated patients had biopsies at baseline and at 4 and 24 weeks of treatment, with a later scalp biopsy in several patients. To study T cell clonal expansion in alopecia areata, the researchers applied high-throughput TCRbeta sequencing to both the C3H/HeJ mouse model and human patients. The paper's findings and limits, for the study overall: Shared TCR sequences between patients were less evident than in mice, which may be partly attributable to HLA diversity in the patient population. Higher clonality and more expanded CD8+ clones were observed in lesional scalp than in normal scalp, particularly in alopecia totalis/universalis, a finding suggestive of antigenic drive. Unlike mouse skin, where gammadelta T cells dominate, normal human skin contains resident alphabeta T cells that get sequenced too, which complicates analysis of the scalp TCR repertoire.

The time point label here, explained by the study, means: baseline before oral tofacitinib. From alopecia areata patients, peripheral blood was collected along with lesional scalp punch biopsies. PBMCs were isolated by density centrifugation and stained for CD3, CD4 and CD8, after which CD4+ and CD8+ T cells were sorted on a FACSAria. The library came from the immunoSEQ multiplex PCR assay. RNA was extracted from all samples and reverse transcribed into cDNA as template for TCR sequencing. First-strand cDNA was synthesized using SuperScript III with a 2:1 mix of oligo-dT and random hexamers. A synthetic immune receptor repertoire was used to gauge amplification bias, and whatever bias remained was removed computationally. As for the authors' bioinformatics: Raw reads were preprocessed to remove errors, and CDR3 was defined by IMGT conventions from the conserved cysteine to phenylalanine. Clonality was computed by normalizing Shannon entropy by log2 of the number of productive unique TCRs and subtracting the result from 1. Whether each scalp clone was CD4 or CD8 was inferred by checking scalp TCRbeta sequences against the CD4 and CD8 repertoires from sorted blood. TCRdb carries this immuneACCESS record with in-frame sequences only. Its versions omit some clonotypes, under half of them owing to an unresolved V gene in the studies checked, with the rest unexplained. That table supplies the V and J calls and clone size; D and trimming were determined from the DNA. The table for this sample lists some 210,000 clones; around 62% of them were counted only once. The ten most abundant clones make up under 0.5% of the sample.

This clone was seen only a few times. The specificity of this receptor is unknown. No base qualities exist here, and no much larger clone lies one base off it. Specimen: CD4+ T cells sorted from blood, collected at week 0. The clonotype originates from a human donor with alopecia areata.

The CDR3 sequence is CASSLQHF. The DNA sequence reads TGCGCCAGCAGCTTGCAGCATTTT. The V and J segments used are TRBV5-1 and TRBJ1-5; confidence is insufficient to name the D gene. CDR1 and CDR2 are read off the germline V gene as SGHRS and YFSETQ. Trimming costs V 1 base and J 13 bases, and their ends lie 0 bases apart. The cysteine opens and the phenylalanine closes a CDR3 of 8 amino acids. Just CDR3 DNA is preserved here, 24 bases in frame from base 1.